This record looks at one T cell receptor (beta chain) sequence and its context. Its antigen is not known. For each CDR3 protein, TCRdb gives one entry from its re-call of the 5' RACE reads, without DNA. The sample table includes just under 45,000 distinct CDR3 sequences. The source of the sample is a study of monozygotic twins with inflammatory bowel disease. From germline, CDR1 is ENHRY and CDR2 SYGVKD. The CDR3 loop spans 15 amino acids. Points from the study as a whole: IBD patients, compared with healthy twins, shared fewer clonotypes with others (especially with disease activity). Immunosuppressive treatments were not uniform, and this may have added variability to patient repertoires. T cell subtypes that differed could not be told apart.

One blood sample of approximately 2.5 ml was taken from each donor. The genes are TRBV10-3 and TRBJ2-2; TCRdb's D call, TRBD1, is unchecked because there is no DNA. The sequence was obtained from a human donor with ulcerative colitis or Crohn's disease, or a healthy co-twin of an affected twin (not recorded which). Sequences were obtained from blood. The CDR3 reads CAISEEGLDTGELFF.